Below, 20 T cell receptor beta chains from the same sample are listed, as sequenced in a study of Tregs in tolerant kidney transplant recipients. Method: immunoSEQ multiplex PCR; TCRdb's copy keeps in-frame clones and lacks some. The listing records about 48,000 clones. The material sequenced was CD4+ T cells from blood, taken before the transplant. The receptors come from a human donor who received a combined kidney and bone marrow transplant.

A note on this clone: Read coverage stops 3 residues before the CDR3 terminus; the germline J gene supplies the remainder. This chain joins TRBV7-2 and TRBJ1-2; 8 bases are shared with TRBD1. This CDR3 comprises 14 residues. V shed 5 bases, J shed 6 bases, and the junction held 8 bases outside the gene matches. Germline V CDR1 and CDR2: SGHTA, FQGNSA. This CDR3 reads CASSRAGGRDGYTF. CDR3 bases read: TGTGCCAGCAGCCGGGCAGGGGGCAGGGATGGC.

Comment on this clone: The CDR3 goes on 3 residues after the read ends, and that part is filled in from the germline J gene. This rearrangement joins TRBV18 to TRBJ1-6; no definite D call. The CDR3 runs 15 residues. From germline, CDR1 is KGHSH and CDR2 LQKENI. Trimming cost V 3 bases and J 7 bases, with 13 bases left between them. The sequenced part of the CDR3 DNA is TGTGCCAGCTCACCCCAGGCAGGCACCAATTCACCC. Amino acids: CASSPQAGTNSP. Given in full, the CDR3 is CASSPQAGTNSPLHF.

A note on this clone: Coverage ceases 3 residues before the CDR3 finishes, and the germline J gene fills in the end. V and J are TRBV6-2 or TRBV6-3 and TRBJ2-1, with 10 bases lining up with TRBD2. This CDR3 is 14 amino acids long. With V trimmed by 8 bases and J by 4 bases, 5 bases remained unmatched. CDR1 and CDR2 (germline): MNHEY, SVGEGT. CDR3 bases read: TGTGCCAGCTCTAGCGGGAGCAAGTACAATGAG. It translates to CASSSGSKYNE. The complete CDR3 sequence is CASSSGSKYNEQFF.

With regard to this clone: The read terminates 3 residues ahead of where the CDR3 ends, so the germline J gene completes it. The rearrangement uses TRBV10-2 and TRBJ2-7; 9 bases align to TRBD2. CDR3 size: 15 residues. Germline-derived CDR1 and CDR2 are WSHSY and SAAADI. Trimming at V came to 6 bases and at J to 0 bases, leaving 6 bases not matched to a gene. The CDR3 sequence: CASSLTSGYSYEQYF. The CDR3 DNA, read in part, is TGCGCCAGCAGCTTGACTAGCGGCTACTCCTACGAG.

Remarks on this clone: Sequencing ends 3 residues short of the CDR3 end; the germline J gene provides the rest. The chain combines TRBV6-1 with TRBJ1-6; possibly TRBD1 for D (6 bases). Looked up from germline, CDR1 is MNHNS and CDR2 is SASEGT. The CDR3 is 16 residues long. The V gene lost 4 bases and the J gene lost 2 bases, with 12 bases spanning the gap. The CDR3 reads CASSVITGTYNSPLHF. The part of the CDR3 DNA that was read is TGTGCCAGCAGTGTGATAACAGGGACCTATAATTCACCC.

About this clone: The sequenced fragment ends 3 residues before the CDR3 boundary, so the rest is inferred from the germline J gene. The V call is TRBV5-6, the J call TRBJ2-1; D gene ambiguous. V was clipped by 1 base and J by 6 bases, with 8 bases between them. This CDR3 spans 13 amino acids. The germline gives CDR1 SGHDT, CDR2 YYEEEE. The CDR3 protein is CASSLYRVNEQFF. CDR3 DNA (partial): TGTGCCAGCAGCTTGTATAGGGTCAATGAG.

As for this clone: The read stops 3 residues short of the end of the CDR3; the missing end is completed from the germline J gene. The gene calls are TRBV3-1 (or the pseudogene TRBV3-2) and TRBJ2-2; D might be TRBD1 (6 bases). Per germline, CDR1 LGHDT and CDR2 YNNKEL (reference sequence). V lost 3 bases and J 1 base, leaving 12 bases between the germline ends. The CDR3 totals 16 residues. CDR3 DNA, as far as it was read: TGTGCCAGCAGCCAGAGGACAGCCCGGAACACCGGGGAG. It yields the protein CASSQRTARNTGE. The full CDR3 is CASSQRTARNTGELFF.

About this clone: From the germline J gene comes the end of the CDR3, since the read stops 3 residues before it. This rearrangement joins TRBV20-1 to TRBJ2-2, with 9 bases that match TRBD2. The J segment lost 1 base and the V segment lost 1 base, leaving 1 base of the junction unmatched. CDR3 size: 15 residues. Germline V gives CDR1 DFQATT, CDR2 SNEGSKA (reference sequence). CDR3 DNA (partial): TGCAGTGCTAGAGGACTAGCGGAGAACACCGGGGAG. The encoded protein is CSARGLAENTGE. The whole CDR3 reads CSARGLAENTGELFF.

The part of the CDR3 DNA that was read is TGTGCCAGTAGACCCGGAGGGGCTCAAGGC. Translated: CASRPGGAQG. The full CDR3 sequence reads CASRPGGAQGYTF. The rearrangement joins TRBV19 to TRBJ1-2, with D maybe TRBD1 (5 bases). Coverage ceases 3 residues before the CDR3 finishes, and the germline J gene fills in the end. This CDR3 has 13 amino acids. Germline V gene lookup returns CDR1 LNHDA and CDR2 SQIVND (reference sequence).

On this clone: The read ends 3 residues early relative to the CDR3; the germline J gene fills the gap. The chain couples TRBV5-1 to TRBJ2-2; possibly TRBD1 or TRBD2 for D (6 bases each). Germline lookup yields CDR1 SGHRS and CDR2 YFSETQ. This CDR3 has 16 amino acids. V dropped 4 bases and J dropped 5 bases, with 18 bases sitting between them. CDR3 DNA (partial): TGCGCCAGCAGCCTCCAGGGGAGCCGGGAGACCGGGGAG. It codes for CASSLQGSRETGE. Given in full, the CDR3 is CASSLQGSRETGELFF.

About this clone itself: The missing CDR3 end, 3 residues past where the read stops, is filled in from the germline J gene. The chain joins TRBV7-6 to TRBJ1-1, with 7 bases aligning to TRBD1. Per the germline V gene, CDR1 is SGHVS and CDR2 is FNYEAQ. This CDR3 is built from 12 residues. CDR3 amino acids: CASSSPTGQAFF. The CDR3 DNA, read in part, is TGTGCCAGCAGCTCACCGACAGGGCAA. Combining the CDR3 with reference TRBV7-6 and TRBJ1-1 gives the whole variable domain GAGVSQSPRYKVTKRGQDVALRCDPISGHVSLYWYRQALGQGPEFLTYFNYEAQQDKSGLPNDRFSAERPEGSISTLTIQRTEQRDSAMYRCASSSPTGQAFFGQGTRLTVV.

CDR3 bases read: TGTGCCAGCAGTGTGCAGTCCTCTGGAAACACC. As protein: CASSVQSSGNT. The complete CDR3 protein is CASSVQSSGNTIYF. This chain uses TRBV6-1 with TRBJ1-3; D is undetermined. The CDR3 is cut off 3 residues early in the read; its end comes from the germline J gene. Per the germline V gene, CDR1 is MNHNS and CDR2 is SASEGT. V lost 4 bases to trimming and J lost 0 bases, with 7 bases between them. CDR3 length: 14 residues.

In regard to this clone: The read finishes 3 residues shy of the CDR3 end, and the germline J gene is used to complete it. The rearrangement joins TRBV7-2 to TRBJ2-2; D is perhaps TRBD1 (5 bases). This CDR3 has 14 amino acids. V was shortened by 3 bases and J by 3 bases, with 8 bases between the two germline ends. Per germline, CDR1 SGHTA and CDR2 FQGNSA. CDR3 protein: CASSLSRDTGELFF. CDR3 DNA, as far as it was read: TGTGCCAGCAGCTTGAGCAGGGACACCGGGGAG.

Comment on this clone: The read stops 3 residues short of the end of the CDR3; the missing end is completed from the germline J gene. V and J are TRBV20-1 and TRBJ2-2; no clear D. The length of the CDR3 is 14 residues. Trimming removed 0 bases from V and 1 base from J, with 6 bases in between. Germline CDR1 is DFQATT and CDR2 is SNEGSKA (reference sequence). Incomplete CDR3 DNA: TGCAGTGCTAGAGACTCCAGGAACACCGGGGAG. Protein: CSARDSRNTGE. The whole CDR3 reads CSARDSRNTGELFF.

As to this clone: The read gets to within 3 residues of the CDR3 end, and the germline J gene fills in the rest. The J gene is TRBJ1-4, the V gene TRBV7-2; 8 bases map to TRBD1. The germline CDR1 and CDR2 sequences are SGHTA and FQGNSA. The CDR3 runs 14 residues. The V gene end was trimmed by 5 bases and the J gene end by 6 bases; junction bases not matched to a gene: 5. CDR3: CASSLDRGYEKLFF. The CDR3 DNA, read in part, is TGTGCCAGCAGCCTTGACAGGGGATATGAAAAA.

A word on this clone: The read stops 3 residues short of the end of the CDR3; the missing end is completed from the germline J gene. The V gene is TRBV6-2 or TRBV6-3, the J gene TRBJ2-1; no reliable D call. The V end lost 6 bases, the J end lost 3 bases, and 15 bases lay between the germline ends. This CDR3 is built from 15 residues. Germline V gene sequence: CDR1 MNHEY, CDR2 SVGEGT. CDR3 amino acids: CASRGRKPFYNEQFF. The part of the CDR3 DNA that was read is TGTGCCAGCAGGGGCAGGAAGCCCTTCTACAATGAG.

On this clone itself: The CDR3 end falls 3 residues outside the read, so it is completed with the germline J gene. The chain carries TRBV11-2 and TRBJ2-5; D not certain. V lost 0 bases, J lost 5 bases, and 7 bases lay in between. The CDR3 extends over 13 amino acids. The germline CDR1 and CDR2 sequences are SGHAT and FQNNGV. Incomplete CDR3 DNA: TGTGCCAGCAGCTTAGATAGGGCCGAGACC. As protein: CASSLDRAET. In full, the CDR3 reads CASSLDRAETQYF. The whole variable domain, filled in from reference TRBV11-2 and TRBJ2-5, reads EAGVAQSPRYKIIEKRQSVAFWCNPISGHATLYWYQQILGQGPKLLIQFQNNGVVDDSQLPKDRFSAERLKGVDSTLKIQPAKLEDSAVYLCASSLDRAETQYFGPGTRLLVL.

The CDR3 bases that were read are TGTGCCAGTAGTATCCCAGGGAACTATGGC. Protein sequence: CASSIPGNYG. The entire CDR3 sequence reads CASSIPGNYGYTF. This chain links TRBV19 with TRBJ1-2; the D gene is possibly TRBD1 (5 bases). Sequencing ends 3 residues short of the CDR3 end; the germline J gene provides the rest. Trimming took off 3 bases at V and 2 bases at J, with 7 bases between the two ends. This CDR3 is 13 amino acids long. Germline loops: CDR1 LNHDA, CDR2 SQIVND (reference sequence).

Turning to this clone: From the germline J gene comes the end of the CDR3, since the read stops 3 residues before it. The genes are TRBV30 and TRBJ2-7; 11 bases agree with TRBD1. Germline V gene sequence: CDR1 GTSNPN, CDR2 SVGIG (reference sequence). The V gene end was trimmed by 2 bases and the J gene end by 6 bases; junction bases not matched to a gene: 9. The CDR3 is made up of 15 amino acids. The sequenced CDR3 bases are TGTGCCTGGAGTCCAGGGGGACAGGGGGTTTTCGAG. It codes for CAWSPGGQGVFE. The whole CDR3 is CAWSPGGQGVFEQYF.

The covered CDR3 bases are TGTGCCTGGCGACCCCGTAGGACAGGGTCTGACGGGGAG. Its protein is CAWRPRRTGSDGE. In full, the CDR3 is CAWRPRRTGSDGELFF. The J gene is TRBJ2-2, the V gene TRBV30; 8 bases map to TRBD1. The read falls 3 residues short of the CDR3 end, and the missing part is taken from the germline J gene. This CDR3 is built from 16 residues. The germline CDR1 and CDR2 sequences are GTSNPN and SVGIG (reference sequence). V lost 5 bases and J lost 7; bases outside the gene matches: 15. Combining the CDR3 with reference TRBV30 and TRBJ2-2 gives the whole variable domain SQTIHQWPATLVQPVGSPLSLECTVEGTSNPNLYWYRQAAGRGLQLLFYSVGIGQISSEVPQNLSASRPQDRQFILSSKKLLLSDSGFYLCAWRPRRTGSDGELFFGEGSRLTVL.